The next 30 T cell receptor beta chains were all read from a single sample in a study of T cell changes during pregnancy in multiple sclerosis. Data came from immunoSEQ multiplex PCR; TCRdb stores just in-frame clones and leaves some out. The table has about 39,000 clones, 80% to 95% seen once; the top ten hold more than 0.3%. This specimen was CD4+ T cells from peripheral blood mononuclear cells, taken in the third trimester of pregnancy. The receptors were gathered from a female donor in good health, enrolled as a control in a pregnancy study.

This chain joins TRBV11-2 and TRBJ1-2, with D tentatively TRBD1 (5 bases). The CDR3 spans 14 residues. The ends were cut back, 0 bases at V and 2 bases at J, with 7 bases in the middle. Germline V lookup: CDR1 SGHAT, CDR2 FQNNGV. In DNA form, the CDR3 reads TGTGCCAGCAGCTTAGACCGACAGAACTATGGCTACACCTTC. This translates into CASSLDRQNYGYTF.

The V gene is TRBV27, the J gene TRBJ1-1; D possibly corresponds to TRBD1 (5 bases). This CDR3 has 13 residues. Germline lookup yields CDR1 MNHEY and CDR2 SMNVEV (reference sequence). Trimming cost V 3 bases and J 5 bases, with 10 bases left between them. CDR3 loop: CASSFRGGTEAFF. The CDR3 region has the DNA TGTGCCAGCAGTTTTCGGGGGGGGACTGAAGCTTTCTTT.

The V call is TRBV6-5, the J call TRBJ2-7, with D possibly matching TRBD1 (5 bases). The germline CDR1 and CDR2 sequences are MNHEY and SVGAGI. V dropped 6 bases and J dropped 0 bases, with 12 bases sitting between them. This CDR3 spans 14 amino acids. The CDR3 DNA reads as TGTGCCAGCAGAAAAAGGGGTTCCTCCTACGAGCAGTACTTC. Protein sequence: CASRKRGSSYEQYF.

The chain links TRBV5-1 to TRBJ1-4; 8 bases are shared with TRBD1. Per germline, CDR1 SGHRS and CDR2 YFSETQ. V gave up 5 bases and J gave up 7 bases; unmatched junction bases: 7. This CDR3 contains 14 residues. CDR3 nucleotides: TGCGCCAGCAGAGTGACAGGGGAGGTTGAAAAACTGTTTTTT. It codes for CASRVTGEVEKLFF.

This rearrangement joins TRBV5-1 to TRBJ1-1; perhaps TRBD1 as D (6 bases). The CDR3 totals 16 residues. With 4 bases removed from V and 5 bases from J, the gap between germline ends came to 21 bases. From germline, CDR1 is SGHRS and CDR2 YFSETQ. The DNA for the CDR3 is TGCGCCAGCAGCACTCGCCCCTCACAGGGTCAAACTGAAGCTTTCTTT. Translated, it gives CASSTRPSQGQTEAFF. Full variable domain (outside the CDR3, taken from reference TRBV5-1 and TRBJ1-1): KAGVTQTPRYLIKTRGQQVTLSCSPISGHRSVSWYQQTPGQGLQFLFEYFSETQRNKGNFPGRFSGRQFSNSRSEMNVSTLELGDSALYLCASSTRPSQGQTEAFFGQGTRLTVV.

This CDR3 reads CASSPSSGQGAYEQYF. As DNA, the CDR3 is TGTGCCAGCAGCCCTAGTTCGGGACAGGGAGCCTACGAGCAGTACTTC. The genes are TRBV11-2 and TRBJ2-7, with 9 bases that match TRBD1. Germline V gene data show CDR1 as SGHAT and CDR2 as FQNNGV. CDR3 length: 16 amino acids. The trim removed 5 bases at V and 2 bases at J, leaving 10 bases unmatched.

The chain joins TRBV7-9 to TRBJ1-4, with D possibly being TRBD1 (6 bases). Germline assignment: CDR1 SEHNR and CDR2 FQNEAQ (reference sequence). CDR3 length: 15 amino acids. Trimming left V 4 bases short and J 2 bases short, with 11 bases between. As DNA, the CDR3 is TGTGCCAGCAGCTCCCTAGGGGGTACTAATGAAAAACTGTTTTTT. This translates into CASSSLGGTNEKLFF.

This clone was recorded only once. V gene TRBV29-1 combines with J gene TRBJ1-3; 8 positions agree with TRBD1. Germline CDR1 is SQVTM and CDR2 is ANQGSEA. V shed 6 bases, J shed 4 bases, and the junction held 11 bases outside the gene matches. The CDR3 loop spans 15 amino acids. CDR3 amino acids: CSVLQTGATGNTIYF. The CDR3 DNA reads as TGCAGCGTGCTACAGACAGGGGCTACAGGAAACACCATATATTTT.

This clone was recorded only once. This chain connects TRBV19 to TRBJ2-3, with TRBD2 identical over 10 bases. V lost 6 bases and J lost 4; bases outside the gene matches: 7. Germline CDR1 is LNHDA and CDR2 is SQIVND (reference sequence). The CDR3 is made up of 15 amino acids. CDR3 in amino acids: CASSLLAGAPDTQYF. DNA for the CDR3: TGTGCCAGTAGCCTCCTAGCGGGAGCCCCAGATACGCAGTATTTT.

This chain uses TRBV6-1 with TRBJ2-3, with 11 bases identical to TRBD2. J gave up 0 bases and V 2 bases, and 1 base lay outside the gene matches. The CDR3 spans 16 residues. Per germline, CDR1 MNHNS and CDR2 SASEGT. This chain's CDR3 is CASSELAGGSTDTQYF. The CDR3 DNA reads as TGTGCCAGCAGTGAACTAGCGGGGGGTAGCACAGATACGCAGTATTTT.

The J gene is TRBJ2-7, the V gene TRBV6-1, with 9 positions matching TRBD2. Germline V gene sequence: CDR1 MNHNS, CDR2 SASEGT. The J segment lost 5 bases and the V segment lost 0 bases, leaving 11 bases of the junction unmatched. The length of the CDR3 is 17 residues. CDR3 bases: TGTGCCAGCAGTGAAGCTACTAAAGCGGGAGGCTATAACGAGCAGTACTTC. This sequence encodes CASSEATKAGGYNEQYF.

The chain has TRBV5-4 and TRBJ2-5; D possibly corresponds to TRBD2 (6 bases). V was trimmed by 2 bases and J by 6 bases, leaving 17 bases between them. This CDR3 comprises 15 residues. Germline V gene data show CDR1 as SGHNT and CDR2 as YYREEE (reference sequence). CDR3 bases: TGTGCCAGCAGCTTATCGGGAGAGGGGTGGAAGACCCAGTACTTC. It yields the protein CASSLSGEGWKTQYF.

This clone was picked up one time. CDR3 nucleotide sequence: TGTGCCAGCAGTGAATTTCGGGAGGGGGAGACCCAGTACTTC. Translation gives CASSEFREGETQYF. The rearrangement uses TRBV2 and TRBJ2-5; 8 bases agree with TRBD2. The V gene end was trimmed by 2 bases and the J gene end by 5 bases; junction bases not matched to a gene: 4. Germline values: CDR1 SNHLY, CDR2 FYNNEI. The CDR3 is made up of 14 amino acids.

The rearrangement joins TRBV27 to TRBJ2-5; D perhaps matches TRBD2 (7 bases). Trimming shortened V by 8 bases and J by 4 bases, and 14 bases separated the two germline ends. The germline V gene encodes CDR1 MNHEY and CDR2 SMNVEV (reference sequence). This CDR3 has 13 amino acids. The CDR3 loop is CASRRGGSETQYF. CDR3 sequence (DNA): TGTGCCAGCCGAAGGGGGGGATCAGAGACCCAGTACTTC.

The rearrangement uses TRBV18 and TRBJ1-1; TRBD1 is a possible D gene (5 bases). The ends were cut back, 2 bases at V and 3 bases at J, with 10 bases in the middle. The length of the CDR3 is 14 residues. Germline values: CDR1 KGHSH, CDR2 LQKENI. The CDR3 DNA is TGTGCCAGCTCACCAACACCCAGGGACACTGAAGCTTTCTTT. This gives the protein CASSPTPRDTEAFF.

The chain couples TRBV7-9 to TRBJ1-2; no firm D call. Deletions cut 0 bases from V and 8 bases from J, with 10 bases between. CDR1 SEHNR and CDR2 FQNEAQ come from the germline V gene (reference sequence). This CDR3 is built from 13 residues. CDR3 loop: CASSLASRGGYTF. CDR3 nucleotide sequence: TGTGCCAGCAGCTTAGCCAGTCGCGGCGGCTACACCTTC.

V usage is TRBV6-4 and J usage is TRBJ1-2; a possible D gene is TRBD1 (6 bases). Trimming stripped 5 bases from V and 4 bases from J, with 20 bases between. The CDR3 runs 16 residues. Germline V gene sequence: CDR1 MRHNA, CDR2 SNTAGT. CDR3 sequence (DNA): TGTGCCAGCAGTTACCAAACCCACAGGGAATTCTATGGCTACACCTTC. This sequence encodes CASSYQTHREFYGYTF.

The rearrangement links TRBV9 to TRBJ2-5; TRBD2 aligns across 10 bases. CDR1 is SGDLS, CDR2 YYNGEE, per germline. With 4 bases clipped from V and 4 bases from J, the junction kept 7 bases outside the gene matches. The CDR3 consists of 15 residues. CDR3 residues: CASSTTSGWGETQYF. The CDR3 DNA reads TGTGCCAGCAGCACGACTAGCGGGTGGGGAGAGACCCAGTACTTC.

The chain carries TRBV29-1 and TRBJ2-1, with D tentatively TRBD1 (5 bases). V was trimmed by 8 bases and J by 1 base, leaving 24 bases between them. Germline values: CDR1 SQVTM, CDR2 ANQGSEA. The CDR3 runs 17 residues. The CDR3 DNA is TGCAGCTACCTCGGATTCGTGGCAGGGAAGTCCTACAATGAGCAGTTCTTC. Protein product: CSYLGFVAGKSYNEQFF.

The genes are TRBV18 and TRBJ1-1, with 7 positions matching TRBD1. The ends lost 3 bases at V and 6 bases at J; junction bases unmatched: 4. Germline values: CDR1 KGHSH, CDR2 LQKENI. CDR3 size: 13 residues. CDR3 nucleotide sequence: TGTGCCAGCTCACCTTGGCAGGGGGCTGAAGCTTTCTTT. This encodes CASSPWQGAEAFF.

This rearrangement joins TRBV11-2 to TRBJ1-1; D remains ambiguous. Germline lookup yields CDR1 SGHAT and CDR2 FQNNGV. The V end was cut by 0 bases, the J end by 7 bases, with 12 bases between. CDR3 size: 14 residues. The CDR3 nucleotides read TGTGCCAGCAGCTTAGATGTTCTTAGAGTTGAAGCTTTCTTT. Its protein is CASSLDVLRVEAFF.

This chain joins TRBV2 and TRBJ2-3, with D perhaps TRBD1 (5 bases). This CDR3 has 13 amino acids. Germline CDR1 SNHLY, CDR2 FYNNEI. V was pared by 7 bases and J by 2 bases, with 10 bases between. The DNA of the CDR3 is TGTGCCAGCACGACAGCCTTCACAGATACGCAGTATTTT. This codes for CASTTAFTDTQYF.

This clone was detected only once. The chain recombines TRBV19 with TRBJ1-1, with TRBD1 identical over 12 bases. Germline V gene data show CDR1 as LNHDA and CDR2 as SQIVND (reference sequence). J gave up 5 bases and V 9 bases, and 10 bases lay outside the gene matches. The CDR3 runs 15 residues. Here the CDR3 DNA reads TGTGCCAGCTCCGGGACAGGGGGCTTATGGACTGAAGCTTTCTTT. Translation: CASSGTGGLWTEAFF.

The V gene is TRBV6-6, the J gene TRBJ1-2, with a possible D match to TRBD1 (5 bases). The germline V gene has CDR1 MNHNY and CDR2 SVGAGI (reference sequence). The CDR3 runs to 15 residues. V was cut by 6 bases and J by 4 bases, with 18 bases left in between. The CDR3 spells CASRLPGVGGYGYTF. CDR3 in DNA: TGTGCCAGCAGGCTACCCGGGGTGGGGGGCTATGGCTACACCTTC.

The V gene is TRBV5-1, the J gene TRBJ1-1, with D possibly TRBD1 on 5 matching bases. Germline V gives CDR1 SGHRS, CDR2 YFSETQ. V shed 4 bases and J shed 6 bases, with 13 bases lying between them. CDR3 size: 13 residues. The CDR3 DNA is TGCGCCAGCAGCGATCAGGGAACCTCTGAAGCTTTCTTT. This translates into CASSDQGTSEAFF.

The chain carries TRBV7-9 and TRBJ2-3; 9 positions agree with TRBD2. In germline, CDR1 is SEHNR, CDR2 FQNEAQ (reference sequence). V lost 5 bases and J lost 6; bases outside the gene matches: 9. CDR3 length: 15 residues. CDR3 loop: CASSIGLASQDTQYF. The CDR3 DNA reads as TGTGCCAGCAGCATCGGACTAGCGAGCCAGGATACGCAGTATTTT.

The chain recombines TRBV6-1 with TRBJ1-2, with D hard to call. The CDR3 totals 10 residues. Germline CDR1 is MNHNS and CDR2 is SASEGT. Trimming removed 7 bases from V and 4 bases from J, with 4 bases in between. CDR3 in amino acids: CASNFYGYTF. DNA of the CDR3: TGTGCCAGCAACTTCTATGGCTACACCTTC.

The chain has TRBV18 and TRBJ2-7; 7 bases are a match to TRBD2. The CDR3 has 15 amino acids. V lost 3 bases and J lost 3; bases outside the gene matches: 8. The V gene's germline CDR1 is KGHSH and CDR2 LQKENI. CDR3 sequence (DNA): TGTGCCAGCTCACCGGAATCCATAGCGGGCTACGAGCAGTACTTC. Protein: CASSPESIAGYEQYF.

This rearrangement joins TRBV7-2 to TRBJ2-3, with 10 bases aligning to TRBD1. Germline-derived CDR1 and CDR2 are SGHTA and FQGNSA. The CDR3 covers 19 residues. The V gene end was trimmed by 5 bases and the J gene end by 3 bases; junction bases not matched to a gene: 17. The CDR3 reads CASSRSLHARTGGTDTQYF. CDR3 coding DNA: TGTGCCAGCAGCCGTTCCCTTCACGCACGGACAGGGGGAACAGATACGCAGTATTTT.

This chain links TRBV19 with TRBJ1-2, with 8 bases identical to TRBD1. CDR1 is LNHDA and CDR2 is SQIVND in the germline V gene (reference sequence). The CDR3 consists of 14 residues. The V gene end was trimmed by 4 bases and the J gene end by 6 bases; junction bases not matched to a gene: 7. The CDR3 reads CASSTAGQGDGYTF. In nucleotides, the CDR3 is TGTGCCAGTAGTACCGCCGGACAGGGTGATGGCTACACCTTC.